The 25 T cell receptor beta chains listed next were all sequenced from one sample in a study of cytomegalovirus exposure and HLA in healthy donors (dated by TCRdb to about 2017). The library was made by the immunoSEQ multiplex PCR assay. A mixture of 60 forward primers for TCR Vbeta segments and 13 reverse primers for TCR Jbeta segments was used in the multiplex PCR. The table was pulled from immuneACCESS by TCRdb, which kept in-frame rearrangements only. Such tables lose some clones; where checked, under half of the loss comes from unresolved V genes, and the rest has no known cause. The sample table shows over 100,000 clones, and 73% are seen once. Around 8.1% of the sample is taken by the ten largest. The sequenced sample consisted of PBMCs. These receptors were collected from a man aged 40-49 years in good health and CMV-seronegative.

V is TRBV5-1 and J is TRBJ1-3; D ambiguous. CDR3 length equals 15 residues. Trimming removed 0 bases at V and 4 bases at J, with 11 bases between. CDR1 is SGHRS and CDR2 is YFSETQ in the germline V gene. For the CDR3, the DNA is TGCGCCAGCAGCTTGGACATCGATCCGGGAAACACCATATATTTT. Translated, it gives CASSLDIDPGNTIYF.

The chain has TRBV2 and TRBJ2-7; TRBD1 might be the D (5 bases). CDR1 SNHLY and CDR2 FYNNEI come from the germline V gene. The CDR3 is 12 amino acids. V lost 6 bases, J lost 0 bases, and 6 bases lay in between. The CDR3 loop is CASSRASYEQYF. In DNA, the CDR3 is TGTGCCAGCAGCAGGGCCTCCTACGAGCAGTACTTC.

The V call is TRBV5-4, the J call TRBJ2-5, with a tentative D call TRBD1 (6 bases). This CDR3 is built from 15 residues. V was pared by 7 bases and J by 6 bases, with 22 bases between. Germline CDR1 is SGHNT and CDR2 is YYREEE (reference sequence). The CDR3, as DNA: TGTGCCAGCTCCGCACAGGGTTCCCTAGGACAGACCCAGTACTTC. Its protein is CASSAQGSLGQTQYF.

The chain has TRBV7-2 and TRBJ1-3, with D perhaps TRBD1 (6 bases). This CDR3 is 13 amino acids long. Deletions cut 5 bases from V and 4 bases from J, with 9 bases between. Germline CDR1 reads SGHTA; CDR2 reads FQGNSA. This CDR3 is CASSPQGGNTIYF. The CDR3 coding sequence is TGTGCCAGCAGCCCCCAGGGGGGAAACACCATATATTTT.

The CDR3 loop is CASSLAGTGVGYTF. CDR3 sequence (DNA): TGCGCCAGCAGCCTCGCCGGGACAGGGGTTGGCTACACCTTC. This chain connects TRBV4-3 to TRBJ1-2; TRBD1 matches 10 bases. The length of the CDR3 is 14 residues. Germline values: CDR1 LGHNA, CDR2 YSLEER. V was pared by 4 bases and J by 7 bases, with 6 bases of the junction left unmatched.

V and J are TRBV7-2 and TRBJ1-5; D may be TRBD1 (6 bases). The germline V gene encodes CDR1 SGHTA and CDR2 FQGNSA. Trimming removed 1 base at V and 3 bases at J, with 13 bases between. The CDR3 has 16 residues. This chain's CDR3 is CASSLVTGGFNQPQHF. The CDR3, as DNA: TGTGCCAGCAGCTTAGTAACGGGGGGCTTCAATCAGCCCCAGCATTTT.

This chain uses TRBV29-1 with TRBJ2-5; 7 nucleotides line up with TRBD1. The ends lost 0 bases at V and 4 bases at J; junction bases unmatched: 5. From germline, CDR1 is SQVTM and CDR2 ANQGSEA. The CDR3 contains 14 residues. The CDR3 reads CSVEEGWTGETQYF. In nucleotides, the CDR3 is TGCAGCGTTGAAGAGGGGTGGACAGGAGAGACCCAGTACTTC.

In this sample, this clone turned up a few times. This sequence joins TRBV7-2 and TRBJ2-2; possibly TRBD2 for D (6 bases). The germline V gene encodes CDR1 SGHTA and CDR2 FQGNSA. The CDR3 extends over 16 amino acids. Trimming took 3 bases from V and 2 from J, leaving 13 bases between them. The CDR3: CASSFSGTHNTGELFF. The CDR3 DNA reads as TGTGCCAGCAGCTTCTCCGGGACTCACAACACCGGGGAGCTGTTTTTT.

This clone was detected once. This chain joins TRBV6-5 and TRBJ2-1; TRBD2 matches at 10 bases. CDR3 length: 16 residues. Germline CDR1 reads MNHEY; CDR2 reads SVGAGI. With V trimmed by 4 bases and J by 2 bases, 5 bases remained unmatched. The CDR3 reads CASSSVSGGAYNEQFF. CDR3 sequence (DNA): TGTGCCAGCAGTTCGGTAAGCGGGGGGGCCTACAATGAGCAGTTCTTC.

V is TRBV27 and J is TRBJ1-2; 9 bases fit TRBD1. Germline CDR1 MNHEY, CDR2 SMNVEV (reference sequence). J gave up 2 bases and V 4 bases, and 5 bases lay outside the gene matches. The CDR3 runs to 15 residues. The CDR3 sequence is CASSSTGGMNYGYTF. The CDR3 bases are TGTGCCAGCAGTTCCACAGGGGGCATGAACTATGGCTACACCTTC.

This clone was observed once. This chain links TRBV5-6 with TRBJ1-6; D uncertain. V was cut by 6 bases and J by 13 bases, with 5 bases left in between. This CDR3 has 9 residues. Per the germline V gene, CDR1 is SGHDT and CDR2 is YYEEEE. CDR3 in DNA: TGTGCCAGCACCTCCCCCCTCCACTTT. Translation: CASTSPLHF.

The chain carries TRBV18 and TRBJ2-1; 9 bases agree with TRBD2. Germline V gene data show CDR1 as KGHSH and CDR2 as LQKENI. The length of the CDR3 is 19 residues. Losses at the gene ends were 3 bases for V and 6 bases for J; bases not matched to a gene: 18. CDR3 protein: CASSPKTSGSTLGGNEQFF. Written as DNA, the CDR3 is TGTGCCAGCTCACCCAAGACTAGCGGTTCAACTCTAGGAGGCAATGAGCAGTTCTTC.

This chain links TRBV7-3 with TRBJ1-1, with D tentatively TRBD1 (6 bases). The CDR3 runs to 16 residues. CDR1 and CDR2 (germline): SGHTA, FQGTGA. V lost 1 base, J lost 2 bases, and 14 bases lay in between. The CDR3: CASSLRGGQTNTEAFF. The CDR3 DNA sequence: TGTGCCAGCAGCTTAAGGGGTGGACAGACTAACACTGAAGCTTTCTTT.

The CDR3 protein is CASSLGSGQGAGETQYF. The CDR3, as DNA: TGCGCCAGCAGCTTGGGTTCCGGACAGGGGGCGGGAGAGACCCAGTACTTC. This chain connects TRBV5-1 to TRBJ2-5, with 11 bases identical to TRBD1. The trim removed 0 bases at V and 4 bases at J, leaving 8 bases unmatched. The CDR3 spans 17 residues. The germline gives CDR1 SGHRS, CDR2 YFSETQ.

As concerns this clone: The junction departs from germline at one end; a sequencing error may be responsible. CDR3 sequence reads: CASSLGQGSEQFF. The DNA for the CDR3 is TGTGCTAGCAGCTTAGGTCAGGGAAGTGAGCAGTTCTTC. The rearrangement uses TRBV7-7 and TRBJ2-1, with D tentatively TRBD1 (5 bases). The germline V gene has CDR1 SSHAT and CDR2 FNYEAQ (reference sequence). The CDR3 is 13 residues long.

This chain links TRBV7-6 with TRBJ1-4, with no clear D. V lost 1 base and J lost 1, with 10 bases in between. The CDR3 is made up of 16 amino acids. Germline CDR1 is SGHVS and CDR2 is FNYEAQ. CDR3 in amino acids: CASSLGAAGTNEKLFF. As DNA, the CDR3 is TGTGCCAGCAGCTTAGGGGCCGCCGGAACTAATGAAAAACTGTTTTTT.

This clone was seen repeatedly, ten times or more. The chain recombines TRBV18 with TRBJ2-7; maybe TRBD2 (5 bases). The V gene lost 3 bases and the J gene lost 7 bases, with 19 bases spanning the gap. This CDR3 has 15 amino acids. Germline values: CDR1 KGHSH, CDR2 LQKENI. The CDR3 nucleotides are TGTGCCAGCTCACCCGACATGTCGGGAAGGTGGGAGCAGTACTTC. Its translation is CASSPDMSGRWEQYF.

This rearrangement joins TRBV27 to TRBJ2-3, with 7 bases fitting TRBD2. Germline V gene data show CDR1 as MNHEY and CDR2 as SMNVEV (reference sequence). This CDR3 has 15 amino acids. V lost 6 bases to trimming and J lost 4 bases; unmatched junction nucleotides: 10. The CDR3 sequence: CASRRGRERADTQYF. CDR3 nucleotides: TGTGCCAGCAGACGGGGGAGGGAGAGGGCAGATACGCAGTATTTT.

The chain uses TRBV6-5 and TRBJ1-2; D is perhaps TRBD1 (6 bases). Trimming removed 2 bases at V and 13 bases at J, with 14 bases between. From germline, CDR1 is MNHEY and CDR2 SVGAGI. The CDR3 sequence is 12 residues long. The CDR3 DNA reads as TGTGCCAGCAGTTACAACAGGGTCTACTTCACCTTC. It translates to CASSYNRVYFTF.

The rearrangement uses TRBV15 and TRBJ1-5; D may be TRBD1 (6 bases). Germline loops: CDR1 LNHNV, CDR2 YYDKDF (reference sequence). The germline V and J ends were trimmed by 0 bases and 1 base, with 13 bases remaining between them. The CDR3 runs to 17 residues. The CDR3 sequence is CATSRDQQGRSNQPQHF. CDR3 in DNA: TGTGCCACCAGCAGAGATCAACAGGGTAGGAGCAATCAGCCCCAGCATTTT.

The chain has TRBV10-3 and TRBJ2-1; 7 bases align to TRBD1. CDR1 is ENHRY, CDR2 SYGVKD, per germline. The CDR3 extends over 15 amino acids. V shed 4 bases, J shed 6 bases, and the junction held 9 bases outside the gene matches. The CDR3: CAISGRQGVGNEQFF. In nucleotides, the CDR3 is TGTGCCATCAGTGGGCGACAGGGCGTAGGCAATGAGCAGTTCTTC.

The CDR3 reads CASSLSTRVGQETQYF. The DNA of the CDR3 is TGTGCCAGCAGCTTGTCCACTAGGGTTGGCCAAGAGACCCAGTACTTC. The chain links TRBV7-9 to TRBJ2-5, with D maybe TRBD2 (5 bases). The CDR3 is 16 residues long. Germline V gene sequence: CDR1 SEHNR, CDR2 FQNEAQ (reference sequence). The ends were cut back, 3 bases at V and 1 base at J, with 15 bases in the middle.

Of note for this clone: At one boundary the junction diverges from the germline segment, which might be a read error. The chain employs TRBV7-9 and TRBJ2-7, with D tentatively TRBD1 (6 bases). Germline CDR1 is SEHNR and CDR2 is FQNEAQ (reference sequence). CDR3 size: 15 residues. The DNA for the CDR3 is TGTTCCAGCAGCTTAGTTGGCCAGGGGTCCTACGAGCAGTACTTC. Translation: CSSSLVGQGSYEQYF.

This clone has just one count. The chain joins TRBV5-1 to TRBJ2-7; no clear D. Germline V CDR1 and CDR2: SGHRS, YFSETQ. V lost 5 bases and J lost 0, with 21 bases in between. This CDR3 spans 17 amino acids. The CDR3 is CASRDRTTPASSYEQYF. Here the CDR3 DNA reads TGCGCCAGCAGAGACCGCACGACGCCTGCTAGCTCCTACGAGCAGTACTTC. Supplemented by reference TRBV5-1 and TRBJ2-7, the full variable domain reads KAGVTQTPRYLIKTRGQQVTLSCSPISGHRSVSWYQQTPGQGLQFLFEYFSETQRNKGNFPGRFSGRQFSNSRSEMNVSTLELGDSALYLCASRDRTTPASSYEQYFGPGTRLTVT.

The genes are TRBV27 and TRBJ1-4; a weak D match, TRBD1 (5 bases). Trimming left V 4 bases short and J 6 bases short, with 15 bases between. Germline assignment: CDR1 MNHEY and CDR2 SMNVEV (reference sequence). The CDR3 loop spans 15 amino acids. The CDR3 sequence: CASSYSGLWDEKLFF. CDR3 DNA: TGTGCCAGCAGTTACTCAGGGTTGTGGGATGAAAAACTGTTTTTT.